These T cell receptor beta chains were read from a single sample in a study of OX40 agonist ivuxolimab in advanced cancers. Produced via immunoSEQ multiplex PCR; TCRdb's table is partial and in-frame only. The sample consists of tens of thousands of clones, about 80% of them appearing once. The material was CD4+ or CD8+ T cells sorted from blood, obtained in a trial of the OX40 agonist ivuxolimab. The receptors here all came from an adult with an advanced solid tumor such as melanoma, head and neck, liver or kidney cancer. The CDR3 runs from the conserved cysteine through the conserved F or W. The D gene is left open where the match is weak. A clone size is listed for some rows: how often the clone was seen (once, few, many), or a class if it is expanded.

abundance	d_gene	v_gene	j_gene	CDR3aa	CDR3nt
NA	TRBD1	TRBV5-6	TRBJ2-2	CASSLWDRGRTGELFF	TGTGCCAGCAGCTTGTGGGACAGGGGGCGAACCGGGGAGCTGTTTTTT
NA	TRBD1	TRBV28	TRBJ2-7	CASSSPRTGSFFEQYF	TGTGCCAGCAGTTCGCCCCGGACAGGGAGTTTTTTCGAGCAGTACTTC
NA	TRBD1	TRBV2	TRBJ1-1	CASSDRGHLGTEAFF	TGTGCCAGCAGTGACAGGGGGCACCTAGGCACTGAAGCTTTCTTT
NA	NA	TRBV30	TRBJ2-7	CAWNQVASYEQYF	TGTGCCTGGAATCAGGTCGCCTCCTACGAGCAGTACTTC
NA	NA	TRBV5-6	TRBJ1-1	CASSFGTGRGTEAFF	TGTGCCAGCAGCTTTGGAACAGGGAGGGGAACTGAAGCTTTCTTT
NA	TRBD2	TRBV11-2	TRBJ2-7	CASSLAGSSYEQYF	TGTGCCAGCAGCCTAGCGGGAAGCTCCTACGAGCAGTACTTC
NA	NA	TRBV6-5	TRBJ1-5	CASSRGDNQPQHF	TGTGCCAGCAGTCGGGGGGACAATCAGCCCCAGCATTTT
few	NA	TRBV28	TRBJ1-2	CASSLDPLNYGYTF	TGTGCCAGCAGTTTAGATCCCCTGAACTATGGCTACACCTTC
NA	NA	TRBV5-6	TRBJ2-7	CASSSAPQATYEQYF	TGTGCCAGCAGCTCAGCCCCACAGGCCACCTACGAGCAGTACTTC
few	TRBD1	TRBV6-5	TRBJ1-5	CASSPTGGHQPQHF	TGTGCCAGCAGTCCGACAGGGGGACATCAGCCCCAGCATTTT
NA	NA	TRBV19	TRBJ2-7	CASSPGRSSYEQYF	TGTGCCAGTAGTCCAGGACGGTCCAGCTACGAGCAGTACTTC
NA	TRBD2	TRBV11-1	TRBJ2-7	CASSLGAGGGNEQYF	TGTGCCAGCAGCCTGGGGGCGGGAGGTGGTAACGAGCAGTACTTC
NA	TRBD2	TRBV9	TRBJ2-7	CASSVEGLAGAYEQYF	TGTGCCAGCAGCGTAGAAGGGCTAGCGGGGGCCTACGAGCAGTACTTC
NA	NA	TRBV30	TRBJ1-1	CAWREGRGTEAFF	TGTGCCTGGAGGGAAGGACGAGGGACTGAAGCTTTCTTT
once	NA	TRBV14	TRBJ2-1	CASSHGYNEQFF	TGTGCCAGCAGCCATGGATACAATGAGCAGTTCTTC
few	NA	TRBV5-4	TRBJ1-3	CASSVGTFSGNTIYF	TGTGCCAGCAGCGTAGGGACATTCTCTGGAAACACCATATATTTT
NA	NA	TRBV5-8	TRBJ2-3	CASSLGAGSTDTQYF	TGTGCCAGCAGCTTGGGGGCGGGGAGCACAGATACGCAGTATTTT
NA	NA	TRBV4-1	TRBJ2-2	CASSQERAVNTGELFF	TGCGCCAGCAGCCAAGAAAGAGCGGTTAACACCGGGGAGCTGTTTTTT
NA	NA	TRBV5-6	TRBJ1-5	CASSLFNQPQHF	TGTGCCAGCAGCCTTTTCAATCAGCCCCAGCATTTT
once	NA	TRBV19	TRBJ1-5	CASSITGYSNQPQHF	TGTGCCAGTAGTATAACGGGGTATAGCAATCAGCCCCAGCATTTT
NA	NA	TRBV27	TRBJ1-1	CASSPLGSLNTEAFF	TGTGCCAGCAGTCCCTTGGGCAGCTTGAACACTGAAGCTTTCTTT
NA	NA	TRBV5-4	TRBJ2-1	CASSLAGTYNEQFF	TGTGCCAGCAGCTTGGCTGGGACCTACAATGAGCAGTTCTTC
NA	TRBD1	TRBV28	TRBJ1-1	CASKTGAPINTEAFF	TGTGCCAGTAAGACAGGGGCCCCGATCAACACTGAAGCTTTCTTT
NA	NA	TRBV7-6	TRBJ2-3	CASRRLDASTDTQYF	TGTGCCAGCAGACGACTCGATGCTAGCACAGATACGCAGTATTTT
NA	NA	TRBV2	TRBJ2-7	CASSEASYEQYF	TGTGCCAGCAGTGAGGCCTCCTACGAGCAGTACTTC
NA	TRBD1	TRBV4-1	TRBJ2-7	CASSQEHGTGYYEQYF	TGCGCCAGCAGCCAAGAGCATGGGACAGGGTACTACGAGCAGTACTTC
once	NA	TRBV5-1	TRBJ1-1	CASSLSFPGRDTEAFF	TGCGCCAGCAGCTTGTCTTTCCCAGGGAGGGACACTGAAGCTTTCTTT
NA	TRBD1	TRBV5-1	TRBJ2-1	CASTRGDSSYNEQFF	TGCGCCAGCACCCGAGGGGACAGCTCCTACAATGAGCAGTTCTTC
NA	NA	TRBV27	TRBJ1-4	CASTWGNTNEKLFF	TGTGCCAGCACCTGGGGAAACACTAATGAAAAACTGTTTTTT
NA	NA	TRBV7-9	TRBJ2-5	CASSEDLVQETQYF	TGTGCCAGCAGCGAGGACTTGGTCCAAGAGACCCAGTACTTC
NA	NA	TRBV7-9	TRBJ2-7	CASSFGEYEQYF	TGTGCCAGCAGCTTTGGCGAATACGAGCAGTACTTC
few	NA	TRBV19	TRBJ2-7	CASSIGPGTSYEQYF	TGTGCCAGTAGTATAGGTCCAGGGACCTCCTACGAGCAGTACTTC
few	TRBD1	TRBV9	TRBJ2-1	CASSQGENEQFF	TGTGCCAGCAGCCAGGGGGAAAATGAGCAGTTCTTC
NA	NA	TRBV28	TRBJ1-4	CASSFEGDEKLFF	TGTGCCAGCAGTTTTGAGGGCGATGAAAAACTGTTTTTT
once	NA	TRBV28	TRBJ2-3	CASSFDLGGSTDTQYF	TGTGCCAGCAGTTTTGATTTGGGTGGGAGCACAGATACGCAGTATTTT
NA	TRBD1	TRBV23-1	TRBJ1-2	CASSRQGQYNYGYTF	TGCGCCAGCAGTCGTCAGGGACAGTATAACTATGGCTACACCTTC
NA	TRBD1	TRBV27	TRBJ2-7	CASSWTGDSNYEQYF	TGTGCCAGCAGTTGGACCGGGGACAGCAACTACGAGCAGTACTTC
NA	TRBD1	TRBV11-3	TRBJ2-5	CASSPRDSQETQYF	TGTGCCAGCAGCCCCCGGGACAGCCAAGAGACCCAGTACTTC
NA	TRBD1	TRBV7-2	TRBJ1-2	CASSLMGTGVNYGYTF	TGTGCCAGCAGCTTAATGGGGACAGGGGTGAACTATGGCTACACCTTC
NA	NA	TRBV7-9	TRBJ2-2	CASRTAGFYTGELFF	TGTGCCAGCCGGACGGCCGGTTTTTACACCGGGGAGCTGTTTTTT
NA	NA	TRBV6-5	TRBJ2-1	CASSHPGAEQFF	TGTGCCAGCAGCCACCCGGGGGCTGAGCAGTTCTTC
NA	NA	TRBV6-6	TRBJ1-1	CASSYSGGSTEAFF	TGTGCCAGCAGTTACTCGGGAGGGTCCACTGAAGCTTTCTTT
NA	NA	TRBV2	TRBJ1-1	CASSEGSGVRPEAFF	TGTGCCAGCAGTGAAGGTTCAGGGGTTCGACCTGAAGCTTTCTTT
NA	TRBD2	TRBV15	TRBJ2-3	CATSRLAGVSDTQYF	TGTGCCACCAGCCGACTAGCGGGAGTCTCAGATACGCAGTATTTT
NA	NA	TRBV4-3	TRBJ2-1	CASSPYSGSYNEQFF	TGCGCCAGCAGCCCATATAGCGGCTCCTACAATGAGCAGTTCTTC
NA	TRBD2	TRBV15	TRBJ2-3	CATSRVLAGGADTQYF	TGTGCCACCAGCAGAGTGCTAGCGGGAGGTGCAGATACGCAGTATTTT
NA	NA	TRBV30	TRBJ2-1	CAWIEMASSYNEQFF	TGTGCCTGGATCGAAATGGCTAGCTCCTACAATGAGCAGTTCTTC
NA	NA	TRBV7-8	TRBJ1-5	CASSLIGSNQPQHF	TGTGCCAGCAGCTTAATTGGTAGCAATCAGCCCCAGCATTTT
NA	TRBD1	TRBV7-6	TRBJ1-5	CASSPTGPNQPQHF	TGTGCCAGCAGCCCGACAGGGCCGAATCAGCCCCAGCATTTT
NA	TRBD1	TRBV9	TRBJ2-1	CASSDRDREINEQFF	TGTGCCAGCAGCGACCGGGACAGGGAAATCAATGAGCAGTTCTTC
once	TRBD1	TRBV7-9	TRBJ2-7	CASSSQGLSYEQYF	TGTGCCAGCAGCTCACAGGGGCTGTCCTACGAGCAGTACTTC
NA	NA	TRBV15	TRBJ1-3	CATSGAWGGTNAGSGNTIYF	TGTGCCACCAGTGGTGCCTGGGGGGGTACAAACGCGGGCTCTGGAAACACCATATATTTT
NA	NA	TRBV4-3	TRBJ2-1	CASSQGLESYNEQFF	TGCGCCAGCAGCCAAGGGTTAGAATCCTACAATGAGCAGTTCTTC
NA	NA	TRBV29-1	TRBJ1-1	CSVSRQGLTEAFF	TGCAGCGTTAGCCGGCAGGGACTCACTGAAGCTTTCTTT
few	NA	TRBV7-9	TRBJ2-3	CASSPRTTSTDTQYF	TGTGCCAGCAGCCCAAGGACTACTAGCACAGATACGCAGTATTTT
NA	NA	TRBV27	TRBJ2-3	CASMPAVSTDTQYF	TGTGCCAGCATGCCAGCGGTAAGCACAGATACGCAGTATTTT
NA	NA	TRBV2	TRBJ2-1	CASSDAAGGYNEQFF	TGTGCCAGCAGTGATGCGGCGGGCGGTTACAATGAGCAGTTCTTC
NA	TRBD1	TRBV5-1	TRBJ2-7	CASSFWDSEQYF	TGCGCCAGCAGCTTCTGGGACAGCGAGCAGTACTTC